This paragraph reports one T cell receptor (beta chain). What it binds is unknown. These data originate in a study of T-cell reconstitution after alpha-beta-depleted transplantation in children. Unique molecular identifiers were used to barcode this TCRbeta library. Via MiXCR, TCRdb re-called the PCR reads, giving one row per CDR3 protein. The table includes just over 200,000 distinct CDR3 sequences, approximately 8% detected once. General study findings and limits: High day-60 TCRbeta diversity in some patients came from surviving recipient T cells and thymic progenitors. Newly produced T cells mostly accounted for T-cell counts and diversity one year post-transplant. In patients about two months after transplant, alpha-beta T cells reportedly arose from several hundred expanded graft clones.

The receptor's source is a male patient between 2 and 15 years old who had a stem cell transplant for acute myeloid leukemia, so the T cells may come from the graft donor. Sample: PBMCs, mostly from graft donor cells, taken 360 days after TCRalphabeta/CD19-depleted stem cell transplant.

The CDR3 sequence is CSAREKFGDPATNEKLFF. As DNA, the CDR3 is TGCAGTGCTAGAGAGAAGTTCGGGGACCCTGCAACTAATGAAAAACTGTTTTTT. This sequence joins TRBV20-1 and TRBJ1-4, with D possibly matching TRBD1 (5 bases). Germline V gene sequence: CDR1 DFQATT, CDR2 SNEGSKA (reference sequence). The CDR3 extends over 18 amino acids. Trimming took 0 bases from V and 0 from J, leaving 17 bases between them.